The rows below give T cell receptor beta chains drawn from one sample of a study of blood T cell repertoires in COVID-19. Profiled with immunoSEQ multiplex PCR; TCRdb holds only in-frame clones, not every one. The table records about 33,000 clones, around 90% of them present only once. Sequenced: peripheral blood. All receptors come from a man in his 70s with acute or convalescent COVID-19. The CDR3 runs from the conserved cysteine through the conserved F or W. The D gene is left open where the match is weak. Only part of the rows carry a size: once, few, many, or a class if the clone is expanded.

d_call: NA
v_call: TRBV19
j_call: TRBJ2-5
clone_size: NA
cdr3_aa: CASSIATDQETQYF
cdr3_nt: TGTGCCAGTAGTATAGCAACAGACCAAGAGACCCAGTACTTC

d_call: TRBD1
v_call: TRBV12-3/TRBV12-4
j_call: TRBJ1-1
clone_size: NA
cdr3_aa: CASSFSIGQGAFF
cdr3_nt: TGTGCCAGCAGTTTTTCCATAGGACAGGGAGCTTTCTTT

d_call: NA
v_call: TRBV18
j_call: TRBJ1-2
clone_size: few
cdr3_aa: CASSPPGRPTYGYTF
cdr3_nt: TGTGCCAGCTCACCACCGGGCAGACCAACCTATGGCTACACCTTC

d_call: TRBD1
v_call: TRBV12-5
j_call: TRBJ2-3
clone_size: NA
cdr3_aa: CASGTEDRGPPDTQYF
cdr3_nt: TGTGCTAGTGGTACCGAAGACAGGGGGCCCCCAGATACGCAGTATTTT

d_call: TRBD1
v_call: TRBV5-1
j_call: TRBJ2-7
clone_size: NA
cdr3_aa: CASSRGQGARPSYEQYF
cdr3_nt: TGCGCCAGCAGCCGGGGACAGGGGGCGAGGCCTTCCTACGAGCAGTACTTC

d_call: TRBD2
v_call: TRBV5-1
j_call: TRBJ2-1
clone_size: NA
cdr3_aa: CASSWGSGGPSEQFF
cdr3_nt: TGCGCCAGCAGTTGGGGGAGCGGGGGGCCAAGTGAGCAGTTCTTC

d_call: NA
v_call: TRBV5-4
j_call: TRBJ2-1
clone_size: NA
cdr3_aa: CASSRGASSPNNEQFF
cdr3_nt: TGTGCCAGCAGCCGAGGAGCGTCGTCTCCGAACAATGAGCAGTTCTTC

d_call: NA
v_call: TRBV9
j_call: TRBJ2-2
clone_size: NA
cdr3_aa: CASSVATSNTGELFF
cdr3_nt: TGTGCCAGCAGCGTAGCTACTAGCAACACCGGGGAGCTGTTTTTT

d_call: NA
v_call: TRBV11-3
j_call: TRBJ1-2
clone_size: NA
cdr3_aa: CASSLEQAGYTF
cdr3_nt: TGTGCCAGCAGCTTAGAACAGGCGGGCTACACCTTC

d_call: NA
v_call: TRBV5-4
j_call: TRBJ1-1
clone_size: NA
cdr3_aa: CASSGDLLDTEAFF
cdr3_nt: TGTGCCAGCAGCGGTGATTTACTGGACACTGAAGCTTTCTTT

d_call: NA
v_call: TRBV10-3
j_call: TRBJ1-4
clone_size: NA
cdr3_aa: CAISGAGRDEKLFF
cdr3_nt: TGTGCCATCAGTGGTGCAGGGAGGGATGAAAAACTGTTTTTT

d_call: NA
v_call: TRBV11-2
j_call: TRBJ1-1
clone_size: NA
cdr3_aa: CASSLDRGGLATEAFF
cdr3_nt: TGTGCCAGCAGCTTAGATCGGGGGGGCCTGGCCACTGAAGCTTTCTTT

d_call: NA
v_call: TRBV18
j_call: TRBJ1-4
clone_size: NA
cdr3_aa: CASSLTRIPGDVEKLFF
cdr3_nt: TGTGCCAGCTCACTTACCAGAATACCAGGGGATGTTGAAAAACTGTTTTTT

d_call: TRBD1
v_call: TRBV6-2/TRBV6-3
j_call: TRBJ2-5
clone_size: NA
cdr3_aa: CASSSGTGLETQYF
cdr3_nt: TGTGCCAGCAGTTCGGGGACAGGGCTAGAGACCCAGTACTTC

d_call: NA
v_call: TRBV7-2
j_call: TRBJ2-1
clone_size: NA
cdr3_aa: CASSLVAGNEQFF
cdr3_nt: TGTGCCAGCAGCTTAGTCGCCGGGAATGAGCAGTTCTTC

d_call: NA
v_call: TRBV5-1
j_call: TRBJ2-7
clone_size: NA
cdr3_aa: CASSLASGGVIYEQYF
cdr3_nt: TGCGCCAGCAGCTTGGCTAGTGGCGGGGTTATCTACGAGCAGTACTTC

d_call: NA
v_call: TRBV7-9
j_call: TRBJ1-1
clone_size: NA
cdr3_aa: CATMRGGSDTEAFF
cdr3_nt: TGTGCCACCATGAGGGGGGGATCGGACACTGAAGCTTTCTTT

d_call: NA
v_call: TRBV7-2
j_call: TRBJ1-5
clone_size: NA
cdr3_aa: CASSLGSAGFQPQHF
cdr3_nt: TGTGCCAGCAGCTTAGGGTCGGCAGGGTTTCAGCCCCAGCATTTT

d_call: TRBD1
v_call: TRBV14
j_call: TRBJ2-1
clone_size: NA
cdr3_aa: CASSQEPTGGREQFF
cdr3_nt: TGTGCCAGCAGCCAAGAACCCACAGGGGGCCGTGAGCAGTTCTTC

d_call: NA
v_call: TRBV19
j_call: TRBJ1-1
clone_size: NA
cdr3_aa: CASSINLAGIMNTEAFF
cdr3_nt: TGTGCCAGTAGTATTAATTTGGCAGGGATTATGAACACTGAAGCTTTCTTT

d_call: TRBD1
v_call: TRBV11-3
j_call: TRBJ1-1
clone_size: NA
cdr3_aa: CASSFDRGSEAFF
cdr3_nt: TGTGCCAGCAGCTTCGACAGGGGTTCCGAAGCTTTCTTT

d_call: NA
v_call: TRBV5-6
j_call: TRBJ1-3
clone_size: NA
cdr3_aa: CASSWGVDTLGIYF
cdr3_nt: TGTGCCAGCAGTTGGGGGGTAGACACCCTTGGCATATATTTT

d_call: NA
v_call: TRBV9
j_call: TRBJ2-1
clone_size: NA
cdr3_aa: CASSLSVSSYNEQFF
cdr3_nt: TGTGCCAGCAGCCTTAGCGTCAGCTCCTACAATGAGCAGTTCTTC

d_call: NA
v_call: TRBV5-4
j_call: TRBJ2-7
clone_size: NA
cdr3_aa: CASSYSGGRAAYEQYF
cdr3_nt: TGTGCCAGCAGCTATTCGGGGGGCAGGGCAGCCTACGAGCAGTACTTC